This TCR beta chain was captured in a study of T cells after yellow fever vaccination. Whole-study results and caveats: Contamination by abundant bulk-population clonotypes could be present in FACS-sorted repertoires. After the booster, nearly 98% of CD4 and approximately 90% of CD8 primary-response clones were re-detected.

Germline V gene lookup returns CDR1 SQVTM and CDR2 ANQGSEA. The ends were cut back, 8 bases at V and 7 bases at J, with 14 bases in the middle. The CDR3 totals 11 residues. TCRdb called the 5' RACE reads again in MiXCR, with one record for every CDR3 protein. Of more than 75,000 distinct CDR3 sequences in the sample, 7.5% to 10% were seen once. This sample comprised CD8+ T cells not binding an NS4B(214-222) dextramer, sorted from PBMCs, obtained less than 18 days after the first yellow fever vaccination. The rearrangement uses TRBV29-1 and TRBJ1-1, with a weak D call TRBD1 (6 bases). The clonotype originates from a man between 18 and 29 years old who received the YFV17D yellow fever vaccine. The CDR3 DNA sequence: TGCAGCTTTAAACAGGGAAATGAAGCTTTCTTT. Protein product: CSFKQGNEAFF.